This TCR beta chain is drawn from a study of blood T cell repertoires in COVID-19. Study context: Donors in the United States, Italy and Spain gave samples during acute or convalescent COVID-19. PBMCs, B-cell-depleted T cells, or T cells were the source of the cDNA or gDNA that made up the material.

Authors' analysis steps: Reference gene primers were amplified, and this amplification served to estimate nucleated cell counts. Only in-frame clones appear in the TCRdb table, and some are missing; sequencing was by immunoSEQ multiplex PCR. D and trimming were read from the DNA, whereas the V and J calls and clone size are those reported in that table. Of approximately 70,000 clones listed, more than 75% are singletons. Per germline, CDR1 SGHRS and CDR2 YFSETQ. Germline trimming cut 4 bases from V and 8 bases from J; bases unmatched to any gene: 9. The length of the CDR3 is 14 residues. Sequencing input: peripheral blood. This chain joins TRBV5-1 and TRBJ1-2; TRBD1 matches at 9 bases. The receptor was derived from a human donor in a cohort sampled during active COVID-19. CDR3 sequence (DNA): TGCGCCAGCAGCAGAGGACAGGGGTTGGGAGGCTACACCTTC. This gives the protein CASSRGQGLGGYTF.